The clone carrying this T cell receptor (beta chain) was counted only a few times. The data derive from a study of beta chain features in type 1 diabetes. Reverse transcribing all isolated RNA meant expressed TCRB transcripts were sequenced. Sequenced by immunoSEQ multiplex PCR; TCRdb stores in-frame clones only, minus some. The table shows hundreds of thousands of clones, with 10% to 15% occurring only once. V was pared by 1 base and J by 3 bases, with 10 bases between. This CDR3 comprises 14 residues. Germline V CDR1 and CDR2: SGHRS, YFSETQ. This chain joins TRBV5-1 and TRBJ1-1; D may be TRBD1 (6 bases). The receptor was derived from a man between 18 and 29 years old in good health. Sequenced: naive CD4+ T cells from blood. The CDR3 DNA follows: TGCGCCAGCAGCTTGTCGGGGGGCGACACTGAAGCTTTCTTT. Protein: CASSLSGGDTEAFF.